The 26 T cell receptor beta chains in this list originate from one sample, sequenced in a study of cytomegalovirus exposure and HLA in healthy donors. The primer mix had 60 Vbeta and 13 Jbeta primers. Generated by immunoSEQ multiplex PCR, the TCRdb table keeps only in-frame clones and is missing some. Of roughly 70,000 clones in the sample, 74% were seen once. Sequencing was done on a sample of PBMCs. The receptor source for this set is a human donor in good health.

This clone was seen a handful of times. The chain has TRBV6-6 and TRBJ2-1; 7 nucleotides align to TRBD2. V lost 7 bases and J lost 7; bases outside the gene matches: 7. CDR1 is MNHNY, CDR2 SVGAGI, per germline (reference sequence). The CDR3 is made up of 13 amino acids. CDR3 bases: TGTGCCAGCATACCTGGGAGGGGAAATGAGCAGTTCTTC. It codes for CASIPGRGNEQFF.

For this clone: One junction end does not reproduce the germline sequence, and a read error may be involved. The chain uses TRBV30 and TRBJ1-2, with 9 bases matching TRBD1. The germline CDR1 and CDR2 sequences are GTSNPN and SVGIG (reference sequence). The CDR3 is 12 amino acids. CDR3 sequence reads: CAWGTGLYGYPF. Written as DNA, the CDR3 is TGTGCCTGGGGGACAGGGCTCTATGGCTACCCCTTC.

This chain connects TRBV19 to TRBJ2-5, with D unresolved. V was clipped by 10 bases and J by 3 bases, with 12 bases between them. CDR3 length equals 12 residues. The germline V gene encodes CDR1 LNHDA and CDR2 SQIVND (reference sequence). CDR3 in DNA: TGTGCCACCAGCCCAACTAAAGAGACCCAGTACTTC. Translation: CATSPTKETQYF.

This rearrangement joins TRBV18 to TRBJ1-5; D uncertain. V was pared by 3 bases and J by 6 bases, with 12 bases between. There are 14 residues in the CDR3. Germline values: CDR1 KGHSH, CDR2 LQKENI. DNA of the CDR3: TGTGCCAGCTCACCCTCTGATAGAGCTCAGCCCCAGCATTTT. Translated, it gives CASSPSDRAQPQHF. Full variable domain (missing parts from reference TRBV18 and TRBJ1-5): NAGVMQNPRHLVRRRGQEARLRCSPMKGHSHVYWYRQLPEEGLKFMVYLQKENIIDESGMPKERFSAEFPKEGPSILRIQQVVRGDSAAYFCASSPSDRAQPQHFGDGTRLSIL.

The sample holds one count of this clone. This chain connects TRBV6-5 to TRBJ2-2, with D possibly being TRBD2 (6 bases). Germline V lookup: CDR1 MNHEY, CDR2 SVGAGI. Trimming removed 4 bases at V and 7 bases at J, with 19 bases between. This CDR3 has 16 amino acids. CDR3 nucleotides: TGTGCCAGCAGTTCCGAGGTTCTGACGCGGGACGGGGAGCTGTTTTTT. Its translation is CASSSEVLTRDGELFF.

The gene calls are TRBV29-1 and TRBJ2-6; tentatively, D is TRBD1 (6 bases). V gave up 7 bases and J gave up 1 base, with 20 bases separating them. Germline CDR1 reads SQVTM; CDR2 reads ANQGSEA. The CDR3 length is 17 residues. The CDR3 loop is CSARGGPRGSGANVLTF. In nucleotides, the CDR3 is TGCAGCGCACGTGGAGGTCCGAGGGGGTCTGGGGCCAACGTCCTGACTTTC.

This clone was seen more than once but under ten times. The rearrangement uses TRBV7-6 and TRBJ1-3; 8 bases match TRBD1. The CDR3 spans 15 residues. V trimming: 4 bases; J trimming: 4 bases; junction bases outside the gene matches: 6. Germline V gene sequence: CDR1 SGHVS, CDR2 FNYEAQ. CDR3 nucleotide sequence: TGTGCCAGCAGCTCCCAGGACAGGGCCGGAAACACCATATATTTT. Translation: CASSSQDRAGNTIYF.

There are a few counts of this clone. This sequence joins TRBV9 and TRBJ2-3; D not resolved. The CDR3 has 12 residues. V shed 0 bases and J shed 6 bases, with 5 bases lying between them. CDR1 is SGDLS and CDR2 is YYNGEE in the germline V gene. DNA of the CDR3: TGTGCCAGCAGCGTAGCCCAGGATACGCAGTATTTT. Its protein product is CASSVAQDTQYF.

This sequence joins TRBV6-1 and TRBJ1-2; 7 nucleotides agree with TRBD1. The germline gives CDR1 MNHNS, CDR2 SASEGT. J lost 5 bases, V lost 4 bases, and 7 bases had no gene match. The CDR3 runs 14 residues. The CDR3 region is CASSAQGKGYGYTF. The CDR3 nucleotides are TGTGCCAGCAGTGCACAGGGGAAAGGATATGGCTACACCTTC.

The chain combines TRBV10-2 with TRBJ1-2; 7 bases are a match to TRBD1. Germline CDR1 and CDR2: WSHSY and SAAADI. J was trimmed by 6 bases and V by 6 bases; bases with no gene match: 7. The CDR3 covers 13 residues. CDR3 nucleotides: TGCGCCAGCAGAGAGACAGGGTGGGATGGCTACACCTTC. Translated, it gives CASRETGWDGYTF.

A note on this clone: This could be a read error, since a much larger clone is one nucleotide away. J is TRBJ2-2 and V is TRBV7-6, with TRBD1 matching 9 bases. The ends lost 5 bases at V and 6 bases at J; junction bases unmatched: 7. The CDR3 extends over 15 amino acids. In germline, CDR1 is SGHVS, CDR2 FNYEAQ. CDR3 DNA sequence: TGTGCCAGCAGCCTCCGGGACAGGGACCCCGGGGAGCTGTTTTTT. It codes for CASSLRDRDPGELFF.

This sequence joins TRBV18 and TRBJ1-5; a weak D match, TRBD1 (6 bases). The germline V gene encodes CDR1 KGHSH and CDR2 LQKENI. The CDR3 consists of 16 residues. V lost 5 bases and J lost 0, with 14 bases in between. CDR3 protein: CASSIQGPNSNQPQHF. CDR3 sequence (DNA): TGTGCCAGCTCAATTCAGGGGCCGAATAGCAATCAGCCCCAGCATTTT. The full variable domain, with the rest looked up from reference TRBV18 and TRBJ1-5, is NAGVMQNPRHLVRRRGQEARLRCSPMKGHSHVYWYRQLPEEGLKFMVYLQKENIIDESGMPKERFSAEFPKEGPSILRIQQVVRGDSAAYFCASSIQGPNSNQPQHFGDGTRLSIL.

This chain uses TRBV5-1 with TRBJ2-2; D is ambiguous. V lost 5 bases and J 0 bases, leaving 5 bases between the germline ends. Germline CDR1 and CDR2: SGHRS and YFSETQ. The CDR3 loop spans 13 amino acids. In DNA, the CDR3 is TGCGCCAGCAGTCCTGCGAACACCGGGGAGCTGTTTTTT. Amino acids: CASSPANTGELFF.

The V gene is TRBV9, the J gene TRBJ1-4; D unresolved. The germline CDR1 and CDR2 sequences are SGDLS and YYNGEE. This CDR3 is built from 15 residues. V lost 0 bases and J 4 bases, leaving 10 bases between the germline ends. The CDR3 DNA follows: TGTGCCAGCAGCGTAGCGGGAAGATATAATGAAAAACTGTTTTTT. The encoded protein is CASSVAGRYNEKLFF.

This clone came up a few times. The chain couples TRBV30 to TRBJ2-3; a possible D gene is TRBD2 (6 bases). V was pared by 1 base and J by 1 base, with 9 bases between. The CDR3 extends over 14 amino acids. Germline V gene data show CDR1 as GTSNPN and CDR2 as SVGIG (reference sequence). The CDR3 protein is CAWSELAGTDTQYF. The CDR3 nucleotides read TGTGCCTGGAGTGAACTAGCCGGCACAGATACGCAGTATTTT.

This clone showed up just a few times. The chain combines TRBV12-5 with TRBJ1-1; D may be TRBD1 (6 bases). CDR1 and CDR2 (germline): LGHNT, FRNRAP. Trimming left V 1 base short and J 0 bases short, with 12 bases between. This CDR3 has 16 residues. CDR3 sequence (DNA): TGTGCTAGTGGTTTGGGAGGGGGATGGATGAACACTGAAGCTTTCTTT. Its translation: CASGLGGGWMNTEAFF.

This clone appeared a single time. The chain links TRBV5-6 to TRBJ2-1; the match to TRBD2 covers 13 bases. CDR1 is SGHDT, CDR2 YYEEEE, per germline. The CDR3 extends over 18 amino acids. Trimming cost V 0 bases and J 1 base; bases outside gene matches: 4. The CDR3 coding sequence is TGTGCCAGCAGCTTGGGACTAGCGGGAGGACGGTCCTACAATGAGCAGTTCTTC. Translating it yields CASSLGLAGGRSYNEQFF.

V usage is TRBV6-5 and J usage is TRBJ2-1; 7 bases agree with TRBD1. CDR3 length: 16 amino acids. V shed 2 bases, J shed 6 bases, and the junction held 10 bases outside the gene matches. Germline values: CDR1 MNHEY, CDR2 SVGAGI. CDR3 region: CASSYTASGQSNEQFF. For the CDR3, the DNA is TGTGCCAGCAGTTACACAGCATCGGGACAGAGCAATGAGCAGTTCTTC.

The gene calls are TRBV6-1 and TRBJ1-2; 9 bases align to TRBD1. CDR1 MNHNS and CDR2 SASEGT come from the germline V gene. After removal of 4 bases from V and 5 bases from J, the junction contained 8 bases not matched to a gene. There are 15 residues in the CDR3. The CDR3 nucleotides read TGTGCCAGCAGTGCATTTGGACAGGGGAATTATGGCTACACCTTC. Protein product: CASSAFGQGNYGYTF.

The CDR3 here is CASSEVPAAPQETQYF. The CDR3 DNA follows: TGTGCCAGCAGTGAAGTCCCAGCGGCCCCACAAGAGACCCAGTACTTC. The genes are TRBV6-1 and TRBJ2-5; possible D gene TRBD2, 5 bases. V was cut by 1 base and J by 2 bases, with 14 bases left in between. Germline lookup yields CDR1 MNHNS and CDR2 SASEGT. The CDR3 is 16 amino acids.

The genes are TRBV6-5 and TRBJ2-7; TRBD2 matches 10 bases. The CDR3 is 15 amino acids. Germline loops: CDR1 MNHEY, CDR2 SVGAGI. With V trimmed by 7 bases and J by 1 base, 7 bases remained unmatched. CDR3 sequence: CASTTVAGGSYEQYF. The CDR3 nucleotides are TGTGCCAGCACCACGGTAGCGGGAGGATCCTACGAGCAGTACTTC.

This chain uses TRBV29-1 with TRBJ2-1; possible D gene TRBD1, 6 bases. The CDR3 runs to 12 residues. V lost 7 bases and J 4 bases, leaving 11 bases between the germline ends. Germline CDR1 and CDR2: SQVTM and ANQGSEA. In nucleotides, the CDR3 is TGCAGCGGCGACACAGGGTACAATGAGCAGTTCTTC. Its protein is CSGDTGYNEQFF.

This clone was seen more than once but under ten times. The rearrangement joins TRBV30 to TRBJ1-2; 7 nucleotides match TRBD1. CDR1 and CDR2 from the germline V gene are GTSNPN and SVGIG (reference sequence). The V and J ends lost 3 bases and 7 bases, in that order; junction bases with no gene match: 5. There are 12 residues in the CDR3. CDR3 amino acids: CAWSSGGAGYTF. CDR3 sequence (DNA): TGTGCCTGGAGCTCAGGGGGTGCTGGCTACACCTTC.

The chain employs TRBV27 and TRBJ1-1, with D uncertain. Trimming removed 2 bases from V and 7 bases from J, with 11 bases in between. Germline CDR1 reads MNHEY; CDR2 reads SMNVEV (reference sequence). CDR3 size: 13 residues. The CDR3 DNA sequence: TGTGCCAGCAGTTTAGGAATGACATTTGAAGCTTTCTTT. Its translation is CASSLGMTFEAFF.

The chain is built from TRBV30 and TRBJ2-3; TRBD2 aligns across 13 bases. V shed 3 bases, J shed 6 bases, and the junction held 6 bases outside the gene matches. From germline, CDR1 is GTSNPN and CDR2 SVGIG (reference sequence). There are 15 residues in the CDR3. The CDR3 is CAWSPTSGRGDTQYF. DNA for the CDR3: TGTGCCTGGAGCCCAACTAGCGGGAGGGGGGATACGCAGTATTTT.

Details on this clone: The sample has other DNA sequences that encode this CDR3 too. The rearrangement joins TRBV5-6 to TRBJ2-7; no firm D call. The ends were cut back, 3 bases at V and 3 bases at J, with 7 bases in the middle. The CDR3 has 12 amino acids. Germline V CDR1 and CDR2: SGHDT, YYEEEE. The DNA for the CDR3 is TGTGCCAGCAGCTCAAGACACTACGAGCAGTACTTC. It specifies CASSSRHYEQYF.